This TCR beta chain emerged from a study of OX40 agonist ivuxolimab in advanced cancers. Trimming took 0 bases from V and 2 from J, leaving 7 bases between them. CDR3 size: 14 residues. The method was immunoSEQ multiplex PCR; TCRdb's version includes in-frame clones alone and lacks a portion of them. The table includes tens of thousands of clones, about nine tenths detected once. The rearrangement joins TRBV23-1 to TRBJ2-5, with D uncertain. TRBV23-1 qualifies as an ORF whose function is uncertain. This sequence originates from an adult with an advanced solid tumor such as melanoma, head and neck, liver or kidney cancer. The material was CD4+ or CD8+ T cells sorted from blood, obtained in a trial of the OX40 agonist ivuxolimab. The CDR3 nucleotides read TGCGCCAGCAGTCAATCGGGCAGACAAGAGACCCAGTACTTC. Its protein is CASSQSGRQETQYF.